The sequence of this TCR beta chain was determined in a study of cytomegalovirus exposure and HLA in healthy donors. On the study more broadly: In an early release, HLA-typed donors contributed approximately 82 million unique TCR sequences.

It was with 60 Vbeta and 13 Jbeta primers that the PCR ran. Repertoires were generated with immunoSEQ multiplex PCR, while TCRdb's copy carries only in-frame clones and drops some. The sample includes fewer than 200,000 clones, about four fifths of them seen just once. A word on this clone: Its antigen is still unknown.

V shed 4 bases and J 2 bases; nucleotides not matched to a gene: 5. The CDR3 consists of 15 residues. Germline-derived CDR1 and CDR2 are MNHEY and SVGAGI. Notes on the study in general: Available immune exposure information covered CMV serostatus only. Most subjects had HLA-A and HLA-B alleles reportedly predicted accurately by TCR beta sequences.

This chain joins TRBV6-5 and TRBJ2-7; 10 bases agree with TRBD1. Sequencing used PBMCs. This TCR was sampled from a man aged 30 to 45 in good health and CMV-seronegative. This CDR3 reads CASSSSGQGTYEQYF. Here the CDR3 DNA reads TGTGCCAGCAGTTCGTCGGGACAGGGGACCTACGAGCAGTACTTC.